A single sample is the source of the 21 T cell receptor beta chains below, sequenced in a study of T-cell reconstitution after alpha-beta-depleted transplantation in children. The TCRbeta library incorporated unique molecular identifiers. TCRdb analysed the PCR reads with MiXCR anew, one entry per CDR3 protein. Of around 450,000 distinct CDR3 sequences in the sample, over 9.5% are singletons; the top ten hold around 2%. Specimen: PBMCs, collected before TCRalphabeta/CD19-depleted stem cell transplant. The receptors here all came from a child aged 2 to 10 with inherited bone marrow failure, due to receive a stem cell transplant.

This clonotype was detected many times. This sequence joins TRBV19 and TRBJ2-2; 7 positions match TRBD1. Germline-derived CDR1 and CDR2 are LNHDA and SQIVND (reference sequence). CDR3 length: 16 residues. With 6 bases clipped from V and 2 bases from J, the junction kept 9 bases outside the gene matches. CDR3 DNA: TGTGCCAGTAGCCTTTACGGGACAGTTAACACCGGGGAGCTGTTTTTT. It is translated as CASSLYGTVNTGELFF.

This clonotype was found many times. The chain employs TRBV9 and TRBJ2-2; D is ambiguous. Germline lookup yields CDR1 SGDLS and CDR2 YYNGEE. Trimming removed 3 bases from V and 2 bases from J, with 5 bases in between. CDR3 length: 13 residues. This chain's CDR3 is CASSAINTGELFF. CDR3 bases: TGTGCCAGCAGCGCTATAAACACCGGGGAGCTGTTTTTT.

This clonotype was counted between two and nine times. The chain carries TRBV7-2 and TRBJ2-7; D not resolved. This CDR3 is 14 amino acids long. Per germline, CDR1 SGHTA and CDR2 FQGNSA. Trimming pared 3 bases from V and 2 bases from J, leaving 11 bases between. The CDR3 here is CASSFSNGPYEQYF. Here the CDR3 DNA reads TGTGCCAGCAGCTTTTCGAACGGCCCCTACGAGCAGTACTTC.

In this sample, this clonotype turned up many times. V usage is TRBV29-1 and J usage is TRBJ1-1; D not certain. The CDR3 contains 14 residues. Trimming shortened V by 1 base and J by 0 bases, and 9 bases separated the two germline ends. CDR1 SQVTM and CDR2 ANQGSEA come from the germline V gene. CDR3 coding DNA: TGCAGCGTTGAAGGGGCGAAGATGAACACTGAAGCTTTCTTT. This gives the protein CSVEGAKMNTEAFF.

Ten or more counts support this clonotype. The chain employs TRBV4-1 and TRBJ2-1, with D tentatively TRBD1 or TRBD2 (7 bases each). Germline-derived CDR1 and CDR2 are MGHRA and YSYEKL. V was cut by 0 bases and J by 0 bases, with 24 bases left in between. The CDR3 is 21 amino acids. The chain's CDR3 is CASSQDTRTGYTSASYNEQFF. CDR3 DNA sequence: TGCGCCAGCAGCCAAGATACCCGGACAGGTTATACTAGCGCCTCCTACAATGAGCAGTTCTTC.

The table lists this clonotype with a few counts. The rearrangement joins TRBV4-2 to TRBJ2-7; D is unresolved. Trimming took 1 base from V and 1 from J, leaving 14 bases between them. CDR1 LGHNA and CDR2 YNFKEQ come from the germline V gene. The CDR3 loop spans 16 amino acids. The CDR3 DNA reads as TGTGCCAGCAGCCAAGTAACCCAACTACCATCCTACGAGCAGTACTTC. It translates to CASSQVTQLPSYEQYF.

This clonotype was recorded at least ten times. The gene calls are TRBV5-1 and TRBJ2-2; possible D gene TRBD1, 7 bases. V shed 0 bases and J shed 6 bases, with 12 bases lying between them. This CDR3 comprises 15 residues. Germline loops: CDR1 SGHRS, CDR2 YFSETQ. The CDR3 spells CASSLEPGGSGELFF. The CDR3 region has the DNA TGCGCCAGCAGCTTGGAGCCAGGGGGGTCCGGGGAGCTGTTTTTT.

This clonotype was seen ten or more times. The V and J genes are TRBV27 and TRBJ2-7, with D unresolved. Germline V gives CDR1 MNHEY, CDR2 SMNVEV (reference sequence). CDR3 length: 13 residues. V lost 2 bases to trimming and J lost 3 bases, with 8 bases between them. The CDR3 DNA reads TGTGCCAGCAGTTTACAATCCGACTACGAGCAGTACTTC. It specifies CASSLQSDYEQYF.

This clonotype was counted at least ten times. The rearrangement joins TRBV7-9 to TRBJ1-4; D gene uncertain. CDR3 size: 15 residues. Germline assignment: CDR1 SEHNR and CDR2 FQNEAQ (reference sequence). V was shortened by 1 base and J by 7 bases, with 13 bases between the two germline ends. The CDR3 reads CASSLGSAWSEKLFF. CDR3 sequence (DNA): TGTGCCAGCAGCTTAGGTTCGGCGTGGAGTGAAAAACTGTTTTTT.

There are many counts of this clonotype. The V and J genes are TRBV20-1 and TRBJ2-3; D unclear. Germline V gives CDR1 DFQATT, CDR2 SNEGSKA (reference sequence). V lost 2 bases and J 0 bases, leaving 12 bases between the germline ends. The CDR3 is 15 amino acids. The CDR3 sequence: CSARLVSLSTDTQYF. The CDR3 coding sequence is TGCAGTGCTAGATTGGTCTCCCTTAGCACAGATACGCAGTATTTT.

This clonotype was observed many times. The chain employs TRBV30 and TRBJ2-2; no clear D. The CDR3 is 15 amino acids. V was cut by 4 bases and J by 4 bases, with 16 bases left in between. CDR1 and CDR2 (germline): GTSNPN, SVGIG (reference sequence). The CDR3: CAWKSSGLLTGELFF. DNA for the CDR3: TGTGCCTGGAAGTCTTCCGGGCTGCTCACCGGGGAGCTGTTTTTT.

This clonotype was counted only a few times. The chain has TRBV30 and TRBJ2-1; D ambiguous. The CDR3 loop spans 13 amino acids. Trimming cost V 0 bases and J 9 bases, with 12 bases left between them. CDR1 is GTSNPN, CDR2 SVGIG, per germline (reference sequence). The CDR3 region is CAWSVLTSSEQFF. The CDR3 DNA follows: TGTGCCTGGAGTGTATTGACGTCGTCTGAGCAGTTCTTC. The whole variable domain, remainder taken from reference TRBV30 and TRBJ2-1, is SQTIHQWPATLVQPVGSPLSLECTVEGTSNPNLYWYRQAAGRGLQLLFYSVGIGQISSEVPQNLSASRPQDRQFILSSKKLLLSDSGFYLCAWSVLTSSEQFFGPGTRLTVL.

This clonotype was counted ten times or more. The CDR3 spells CASSYQEYNEQFF. The CDR3 nucleotides are TGTGCCAGCAGTTATCAGGAGTACAATGAGCAGTTCTTC. The chain recombines TRBV12-3 or TRBV12-4 with TRBJ2-1; D unclear. V was clipped by 4 bases and J by 4 bases, with 8 bases between them. This CDR3 is 13 amino acids long.

This clonotype was detected ten times or more. The chain employs TRBV5-1 and TRBJ2-3; D perhaps matches TRBD2 (5 bases). The CDR3 is 16 amino acids. Per germline, CDR1 SGHRS and CDR2 YFSETQ. Trimming cost V 4 bases and J 1 base, with 16 bases left between them. The CDR3 coding sequence is TGCGCCAGCAGCCCCCGGACTGGTCCCCGCACAGATACGCAGTATTTT. Protein sequence: CASSPRTGPRTDTQYF.

This clonotype was picked up many times. The chain links TRBV29-1 to TRBJ2-7; D uncertain. Trimming removed 0 bases from V and 2 bases from J, with 8 bases in between. The CDR3 extends over 13 amino acids. The germline CDR1 and CDR2 sequences are SQVTM and ANQGSEA. The CDR3 DNA sequence: TGCAGCGTTGAAGAGGGGATGGCCTACGAGCAGTACTTC. This translates into CSVEEGMAYEQYF.

The chain employs TRBV20-1 and TRBJ2-7; 8 positions agree with TRBD2. The germline V gene has CDR1 DFQATT and CDR2 SNEGSKA (reference sequence). The CDR3 length is 13 residues. V dropped 1 base and J dropped 2; count of bases not matched to a gene: 1. CDR3 amino acids: CSARAGLAYEQYF. CDR3 DNA sequence: TGCAGTGCTAGAGCGGGACTAGCCTACGAGCAGTACTTC.

At least ten counts were recorded for this clonotype. The chain joins TRBV7-2 to TRBJ1-4; 8 bases are a match to TRBD1. Germline loops: CDR1 SGHTA, CDR2 FQGNSA. CDR3 length: 12 residues. V was clipped by 5 bases and J by 10 bases; unmatched bases: 3. The CDR3 DNA follows: TGTGCCAGCAGCCCTACAGGGGGAAAACTGTTTTTT. It specifies CASSPTGGKLFF.

This clonotype was found a few times. The chain joins TRBV27 to TRBJ2-7; tentatively, D is TRBD2 (6 bases). Trimming stripped 5 bases from V and 3 bases from J, with 17 bases between. CDR1 and CDR2 from the germline V gene are MNHEY and SMNVEV (reference sequence). The CDR3 is 15 residues long. CDR3 sequence reads: CASSPEGDFYYEQYF. As DNA, the CDR3 is TGTGCCAGCAGTCCCGAAGGGGACTTCTACTACGAGCAGTACTTC.

This clonotype was counted a few times. The chain carries TRBV30 and TRBJ2-1, with 14 bases lining up with TRBD2. CDR3 length: 16 amino acids. V lost 8 bases and J lost 9; bases outside the gene matches: 15. The germline V gene has CDR1 GTSNPN and CDR2 SVGIG (reference sequence). The CDR3 nucleotides are TGTGCCCGAAGTCCGGGACTAGCGGGAGTGCCCGGTGAGCAGTTCTTC. Its translation: CARSPGLAGVPGEQFF.

This clonotype was counted a single time. A much larger clone lies a single base off, so this may be a read error. The V and J genes are TRBV30 and TRBJ2-2; the D is unclear. With 0 bases removed from V and 4 bases from J, the gap between germline ends came to 6 bases. The CDR3 consists of 13 residues. Looked up from germline, CDR1 is GTSNPN and CDR2 is SVGIG (reference sequence). The CDR3 sequence is CAWSVSRTGELFF. The CDR3 DNA reads TGTGCCTGGAGTGTGTCGCGCACCGGGGAGCTGTTTTTT.

The sample holds many counts of this clonotype. J is TRBJ1-2 and V is TRBV9; D possibly corresponds to TRBD1 (5 bases). The CDR3 spans 15 residues. The ends were cut back, 4 bases at V and 0 bases at J, with 13 bases in the middle. CDR1 and CDR2 (germline): SGDLS, YYNGEE. The CDR3 nucleotides are TGTGCCAGCAGCATCGGGACCGATGCTAACTATGGCTACACCTTC. Translated, it gives CASSIGTDANYGYTF. Full variable domain (rest looked up from reference TRBV9 and TRBJ1-2): DSGVTQTPKHLITATGQRVTLRCSPRSGDLSVYWYQQSLDQGLQFLIQYYNGEERAKGNILERFSAQQFPDLHSELNLSSLELGDSALYFCASSIGTDANYGYTFGSGTRLTVV.